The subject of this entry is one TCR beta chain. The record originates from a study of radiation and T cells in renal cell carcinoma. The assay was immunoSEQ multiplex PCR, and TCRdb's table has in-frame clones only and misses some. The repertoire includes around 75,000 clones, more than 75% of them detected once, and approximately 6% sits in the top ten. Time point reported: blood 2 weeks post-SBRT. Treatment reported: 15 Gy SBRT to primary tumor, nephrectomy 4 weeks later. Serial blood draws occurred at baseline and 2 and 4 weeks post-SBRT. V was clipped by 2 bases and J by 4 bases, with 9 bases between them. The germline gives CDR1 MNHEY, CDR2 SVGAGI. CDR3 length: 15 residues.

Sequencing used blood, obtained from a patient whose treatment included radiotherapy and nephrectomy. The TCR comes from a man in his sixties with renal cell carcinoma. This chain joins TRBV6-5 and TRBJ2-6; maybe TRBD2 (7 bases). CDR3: CASSYRGAGANVLTF. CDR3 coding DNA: TGTGCCAGCAGTTACCGGGGGGCAGGGGCCAACGTCCTGACTTTC.